This T cell receptor (beta chain) was sequenced in a study of T cell repertoires in cytomegalovirus infection. There are 13 residues in the CDR3. The V gene lost 7 bases and the J gene lost 2 bases, with 11 bases spanning the gap. Germline lookup yields CDR1 MNHEY and CDR2 SVGAGI. This clonotype was detected only a few times. What it binds is not known. From the reads, TCRdb called clonotypes with MiXCR, one entry per CDR3 protein. Found here are just over 450,000 distinct CDR3 sequences, about 39% of them singletons; the top ten hold about 45%. The V call is TRBV6-5, the J call TRBJ1-2; D perhaps matches TRBD1 (6 bases). This clonotype originated in a human donor in good health (CMV status not recorded). Some clones in this sample may be carry-over from other donors' samples. Specimen: cultured PBMCs, collected from culture after CMV antigen stimulation. CDR3 region: CASTTRGNYGYTF. CDR3 sequence (DNA): TGTGCCAGCACGACGAGGGGGAACTATGGCTACACCTTC.